These T cell receptor beta chains were read from a single sample in a study of T cells in Graves' hyperthyroidism and ophthalmopathy. TCRdb reanalysed the multiplex PCR reads using MiXCR and keeps one entry per CDR3 protein. Of around 360,000 distinct CDR3 sequences listed, roughly 15% are singletons. Sequencing used blood. Every receptor here comes from a woman aged 60-70 years with Graves' ophthalmopathy. CDR3s include the opening cysteine and the closing phenylalanine or tryptophan. D genes are given only for firm matches. Expanded clones are given a class, and other clones once, few, many or no size at all.

J | V | D | size | DNA | CDR3
TRBJ1-1 | TRBV3-1 | TRBD1 | many | TGTGCCAGCAGCCAGACAGGGGGCCTGGCTTTCTTT | CASSQTGGLAFF
TRBJ2-7 | TRBV28 | NA | NA | TGTGCCACCCTTAACAGGGCCAAAGGGGGGTACGAGCAGTACTTC | CATLNRAKGGYEQYF
TRBJ2-3 | TRBV28 | TRBD2 | many | TGTGCCAGCAGTTCACCACGACTAGCGGACCGTAGCACAGATACGCAGTATTTT | CASSSPRLADRSTDTQYF
TRBJ2-1 | TRBV7-2 | NA | many | TGTGCCAGCAGCTTAGAGGGAGCTCGATGGAATGAGCAGTTCTTC | CASSLEGARWNEQFF
TRBJ2-1 | TRBV19 | TRBD2 | NA | TGTGCCAGTAGTATTTTCGGAGCGGGAAGACACAATGAGCAGTTCTTC | CASSIFGAGRHNEQFF
TRBJ2-1 | TRBV29-1 | NA | few | TGCAGCGTTCTGGGGGCGCAAAACAATGAGCAGTTCTTC | CSVLGAQNNEQFF
TRBJ2-2 | TRBV3-1 | TRBD1 | few | TGTGCCAGCAGCCAAGAGACAGGGGTCACCGGGGAGCTGTTTTTT | CASSQETGVTGELFF
TRBJ2-7 | TRBV7-8 | NA | many | TGTGCCAGCAGCCCGTCTTTGCGGACTACCTCCTACGAGCAGTACTTC | CASSPSLRTTSYEQYF
TRBJ2-7 | TRBV7-6 | TRBD2 | NA | TGTGCCAGCAGCACTAGCGGGTGGGATTTTGGCGAGCAGTACTTC | CASSTSGWDFGEQYF
TRBJ1-2 | TRBV29-1 | NA | NA | TGCAGCGTTGAGCTGGGGTCGAACTATGGCTACACCTTC | CSVELGSNYGYTF
TRBJ2-2 | TRBV5-6 | TRBD2 | few | TGTGCCAGCAGCTTGGTGCGGGAGTACACCGGGGAGCTGTTTTTT | CASSLVREYTGELFF
TRBJ1-3 | TRBV19 | NA | few | TGTGCCAGTAGTACCATCTCCGCGGGTTCAGGAAACACCATATATTTT | CASSTISAGSGNTIYF
TRBJ2-4 | TRBV6-2/TRBV6-3 | NA | few | TGTGCCAGCAGTTACTCTCGGGGTGTGGACATTCAGTACTTC | CASSYSRGVDIQYF
TRBJ2-1 | TRBV28 | NA | many | TGTGCCAGCAGTTTGCGCGGAAACAATGAGCAGTTCTTC | CASSLRGNNEQFF
TRBJ2-1 | TRBV28 | TRBD2 | many | TGTGCCAGCACCATTTGGGGGGGAAGCTCCTACAATGAGCAGTTCTTC | CASTIWGGSSYNEQFF
TRBJ2-3 | TRBV27 | TRBD2 | many | TGTGCCAGCAGTTTATTAGCGGGAGGTTTCGGTACAGATACGCAGTATTTT | CASSLLAGGFGTDTQYF
TRBJ2-1 | TRBV28 | TRBD2 | once | TGTGCCAGCAGTTTCTTGACTAGCGGGACCTACAATGAGCAGTTCTTC | CASSFLTSGTYNEQFF
TRBJ2-3 | TRBV3-1 | NA | many | TGTGCCAGCAGCCAAGTCTCGTCCGGCACAGATACGCAGTATTTT | CASSQVSSGTDTQYF
TRBJ2-7 | TRBV11-2 | NA | many | TGTGCCAGCAGACATGCAGGGAGGCCTGAGCAGTACTTC | CASRHAGRPEQYF
TRBJ2-7 | TRBV30 | NA | many | TGTGCCTGGAGTGTAGGAGGGGACTCCTACGAGCAGTACTTC | CAWSVGGDSYEQYF
TRBJ2-7 | TRBV28 | TRBD1 | many | TGTGCCAGCAGCCAAAACCCCGGGACAGGGGGCACCTACGAGCAGTACTTC | CASSQNPGTGGTYEQYF
TRBJ1-2 | TRBV28 | NA | many | TGTGCCAGCACCATGAGTGGCGGACAGCCCCTAAACTATGGCTACACCTTC | CASTMSGGQPLNYGYTF
TRBJ1-5 | TRBV5-1 | NA | many | TGCGCCAGCAGCTTGGGGGCGGATATAGGTCAGCCCCAGCATTTT | CASSLGADIGQPQHF
TRBJ2-2 | TRBV20-1 | NA | few | TGCAGTGCTAGAGAATGGAGGTCCGGGGAGCTGTTTTTT | CSAREWRSGELFF
TRBJ1-1 | TRBV18 | NA | many | TGTGCCAGCTCATCGGGGGACACTGAAGCTTTCTTT | CASSSGDTEAFF
TRBJ2-5 | TRBV30 | NA | few | TGTGCCTGGAGTGTGGGAGTCTGGGAGACCCAGTACTTC | CAWSVGVWETQYF
TRBJ2-1 | TRBV7-7 | TRBD2 | many | TGTGCTAGCAGCTTACTCCCCGGGGCTAGCGGGAGTTCGGGTGAGCAGTTCTTC | CASSLLPGASGSSGEQFF
TRBJ2-7 | TRBV24-1 | NA | NA | TGTGCCACCAGTGACCCAAACTCCTACGAGCAGTACTTC | CATSDPNSYEQYF
TRBJ1-5 | TRBV7-2 | NA | many | TGTGCCAGCAGCTTGGTGTTGTCCCTGGTGAGGGGATTAAATCAGCCCCAACATTTT | CASSLVLSLVRGLNQPQHF
TRBJ1-1 | TRBV28 | NA | NA | TGTGCCAGCAGTTCGAGCCCCCTAAAAGCTTTCTTT | CASSSSPLKAFF
TRBJ2-2 | TRBV7-9 | NA | NA | TGTGCCAGCCCCGTGACGGCCAGAGGGGAGCTGTTTTTT | CASPVTARGELFF
TRBJ1-2 | TRBV30 | NA | many | TGTGCCTGGGGACCGCGCCAAGGGTTCTATGGCTACACCTTC | CAWGPRQGFYGYTF
TRBJ2-1 | TRBV19 | TRBD2 | many | TGTGCCAGTAGTGTCAGACTAGCGGGTTACAATGAGCAGTTCTTC | CASSVRLAGYNEQFF
TRBJ1-5 | TRBV2 | NA | few | TGTGCCAGCAGTGACCTTGGCATCCCCGGGGGCAATCAGCCCCAGCATTTT | CASSDLGIPGGNQPQHF
TRBJ2-1 | TRBV7-3 | NA | many | TGTGCCAGCTCAATTGCGGTTGGCAATGCCTACAATGAGCAGTTCTTC | CASSIAVGNAYNEQFF
TRBJ2-7 | TRBV6-1 | NA | many | TGTGCCAGCACAAGGACAGTTCGTAGCGAGCAGTACTTC | CASTRTVRSEQYF
TRBJ2-7 | TRBV6-1 | NA | NA | TGTGCCAGCAATTCGGCTGAGACCTACGAGCAGTACTTC | CASNSAETYEQYF
TRBJ1-1 | TRBV5-1 | NA | many | TGCGCCAGCAGCCGGGACGGGACACCTAACAGGCCTGAAGCTTTCTTT | CASSRDGTPNRPEAFF
TRBJ1-4 | TRBV4-1 | NA | few | TGCGCCAGCAGCCAAGTATCAAGGGGTGAAAAACTGTTTTTT | CASSQVSRGEKLFF
TRBJ1-1 | TRBV19 | NA | NA | TGTGCCAGTACCCCAAACCGGGATGCTGAAGCTTTCTTT | CASTPNRDAEAFF
TRBJ2-7 | TRBV5-1 | NA | many | TGCGCCAGCAGCTTGAGCCAGGGAGTCTACGAGCAGTACTTC | CASSLSQGVYEQYF